This note documents a single T cell receptor beta chain sequence. As yet, its antigen is unknown. The record originates from a study of cytomegalovirus exposure and HLA in healthy donors. Study in general: It was reported in a later analysis that the approximately 120 validation repertoires used the same platform as the approximately 650 first-cohort repertoires. Study-wide results and limits: CMV antigen specificity of three CMV-associated chains was confirmed in vitro. Whilst most TCR sequences proved rare, a subset of public TCRs occurred across many donors.

The V end lost 3 bases, the J end lost 4 bases, and 15 bases lay between the germline ends. The CDR3 is 15 residues long. Germline V gene lookup returns CDR1 MRHNA and CDR2 SNTAGT. TCRdb's copy holds only in-frame clones and misses some; the assay was immunoSEQ multiplex PCR. The table lists some 120,000 clones, roughly 93% of them singletons, with roughly 1.3% in the top ten. V and J are TRBV6-4 and TRBJ1-1; no firm D call. Sequencing was done on a sample of PBMCs. This receptor was identified in a woman aged 18-29 years in good health and CMV-seronegative. The chain's CDR3 is CASSEVPVKSTEAFF. The CDR3 bases are TGTGCCAGCAGTGAAGTCCCGGTGAAGAGCACTGAAGCTTTCTTT.